The 7 T cell receptor beta chains below all came from one sample that was sequenced in a study of cytomegalovirus exposure and HLA in healthy donors. In the PCR, 60 Vbeta and 13 Jbeta primers were used. Assay: immunoSEQ multiplex PCR; the TCRdb copy retains only in-frame clones and omits some. The sample consists of 200,000 to 250,000 clones, 80% to 85% of them appearing once. The specimen was PBMCs. All receptors derive from a woman aged 40 to 55 in good health and CMV-seronegative.

V usage is TRBV10-2 and J usage is TRBJ1-5, with a tentative D call TRBD1 (5 bases). V dropped 4 bases and J dropped 0 bases, with 7 bases sitting between them. CDR3 size: 14 residues. Germline V gene lookup returns CDR1 WSHSY and CDR2 SAAADI. The CDR3 region has the DNA TGCGCCAGCAGTGCGACAGATAGCAATCAGCCCCAGCATTTT. Translation gives CASSATDSNQPQHF.

V gene TRBV6-5 combines with J gene TRBJ2-7, with 10 positions matching TRBD2. The length of the CDR3 is 14 residues. The trim removed 0 bases at V and 6 bases at J, leaving 2 bases unmatched. Germline V lookup: CDR1 MNHEY, CDR2 SVGAGI. The CDR3 spells CASSYSGLAVEQYF. CDR3 coding DNA: TGTGCCAGCAGTTACTCTGGACTAGCGGTCGAGCAGTACTTC.

This chain uses TRBV10-3 with TRBJ2-7; D gene unclear. This CDR3 is built from 13 residues. V dropped 6 bases and J dropped 0 bases, with 9 bases sitting between them. Germline V gene data show CDR1 as ENHRY and CDR2 as SYGVKD. CDR3 in amino acids: CAIRPGHSYEQYF. The CDR3, as DNA: TGTGCCATCAGGCCGGGTCACTCCTACGAGCAGTACTTC.

The chain uses TRBV4-1 and TRBJ2-5; D possibly corresponds to TRBD2 (5 bases). TRBJ2-7 matches the DNA end more closely, so the J call is doubtful. The germline V gene has CDR1 MGHRA and CDR2 YSYEKL. The CDR3 has 15 amino acids. The CDR3 loop is CASSQDMSPGYEQYF. The CDR3 coding sequence is TGCGCCAGCAGCCAAGATATGTCGCCGGGGTACGAGCAGTACTTC.

CDR3 sequence reads: CASSFYRGTNEKLFF. CDR3 coding DNA: TGTGCCAGCAGCTTTTACAGGGGTACTAATGAAAAACTGTTTTTT. The chain has TRBV5-6 and TRBJ1-4, with TRBD1 identical over 7 bases. In germline, CDR1 is SGHDT, CDR2 YYEEEE. V dropped 2 bases and J dropped 2; count of bases not matched to a gene: 3. The CDR3 length is 15 residues.

This sequence joins TRBV4-2 and TRBJ2-1; D is possibly TRBD2 (6 bases). This CDR3 is built from 15 residues. V gave up 1 base and J gave up 7 bases, with 14 bases separating them. Per germline, CDR1 LGHNA and CDR2 YNFKEQ. CDR3: CASSQGSGASNEQFF. CDR3 sequence (DNA): TGTGCCAGCAGCCAAGGTTCGGGAGCGAGTAATGAGCAGTTCTTC.

The rearrangement uses TRBV4-1 and TRBJ1-2; D uncertain. CDR3 length equals 14 residues. The V end lost 0 bases, the J end lost 3 bases, and 8 bases lay between the germline ends. Germline V gene lookup returns CDR1 MGHRA and CDR2 YSYEKL. The CDR3 loop is CASSQDGRYYGYTF. In nucleotides, the CDR3 is TGCGCCAGCAGCCAAGATGGGCGTTACTATGGCTACACCTTC.